The 11 T cell receptor beta chains presented below share a single source sample, sequenced in a study of vaccination effects on CD4 cells after COVID-19. For these TCRs, the target antigens are not known. Antigen-specific CD4+ T cells were expanded with viral peptide pools in the ViraFEST assay before sequencing. Having been cultured for 9 to 11 days, the cells underwent CD4+ T cell isolation. Two doses of either BNT162b2 or mRNA-1273 were given to each participant. The assay was immunoSEQ multiplex PCR, and TCRdb's table has in-frame clones only and misses some. The data contain more than 60,000 clones, around 69% of them seen just once; the ten biggest clones take up around 1.5%. Here the sequenced sample was CD4+ T cells from PBMCs cultured with HCoV-229E spike peptides, taken after COVID-19 vaccination. The receptors shown here come from a human donor who received a COVID-19 vaccine.

This clone came up once. J is TRBJ1-6 and V is TRBV30; 9 nucleotides align to TRBD1. With V trimmed by 3 bases and J by 7 bases, 4 bases remained unmatched. Germline V gene sequence: CDR1 GTSNPN, CDR2 SVGIG (reference sequence). This CDR3 spans 14 amino acids. The CDR3: CAWRPGQGNSPLHF. The CDR3 coding sequence is TGTGCCTGGAGGCCGGGACAGGGAAATTCACCCCTCCACTTT. Full variable domain (remainder filled in from reference TRBV30 and TRBJ1-6): SQTIHQWPATLVQPVGSPLSLECTVEGTSNPNLYWYRQAAGRGLQLLFYSVGIGQISSEVPQNLSASRPQDRQFILSSKKLLLSDSGFYLCAWRPGQGNSPLHFGNGTRLTVT.

This chain connects TRBV6-6 to TRBJ2-7, with TRBD1 as a possible D gene (5 bases). The CDR3 sequence is 15 residues long. The V gene's germline CDR1 is MNHNY and CDR2 SVGAGI (reference sequence). V lost 1 base and J lost 1, with 11 bases in between. Written as DNA, the CDR3 is TGTGCCAGCAGTTACTACCAGGGCCCATCCTACGAGCAGTACGTC. Protein: CASSYYQGPSYEQYV.

The V and J genes are TRBV6-5 and TRBJ1-5; 9 bases match TRBD1. The CDR3 is 15 residues long. The V gene's germline CDR1 is MNHEY and CDR2 SVGAGI. Trimming at V came to 5 bases and at J to 8 bases, leaving 10 bases not matched to a gene. The CDR3 is CASSPGQGFQKPQHF. CDR3 nucleotide sequence: TGTGCCAGCAGTCCGGGACAGGGTTTTCAAAAGCCCCAGCATTTT.

Only a few counts were recorded for this clone. The rearrangement uses TRBV11-1 and TRBJ1-4; D is perhaps TRBD1 (5 bases). The ends were cut back, 5 bases at V and 8 bases at J, with 12 bases in the middle. Germline lookup yields CDR1 SGHAT and CDR2 FQDESV (reference sequence). CDR3 length: 13 amino acids. Here the CDR3 DNA reads TGTGCCAGCAGCGCCAGGGACGGCGAAAAACTGTTTTTT. Protein sequence: CASSARDGEKLFF.

This sequence joins TRBV9 and TRBJ1-1; tentatively, D is TRBD1 (6 bases). Germline CDR1 reads SGDLS; CDR2 reads YYNGEE. The CDR3 spans 18 residues. V was clipped by 4 bases and J by 1 base, with 23 bases between them. Here the CDR3 DNA reads TGTGCCAGCAGCCCCGTTAGGTTCGGGGGCCCTGCGAACACTGAAGCTTTCTTT. It translates to CASSPVRFGGPANTEAFF. The full variable domain, its missing parts supplied by reference TRBV9 and TRBJ1-1, is DSGVTQTPKHLITATGQRVTLRCSPRSGDLSVYWYQQSLDQGLQFLIQYYNGEERAKGNILERFSAQQFPDLHSELNLSSLELGDSALYFCASSPVRFGGPANTEAFFGQGTRLTVV.

This clone appeared once. The rearrangement links TRBV19 to TRBJ2-1; 7 bases agree with TRBD2. CDR1 and CDR2 from the germline V gene are LNHDA and SQIVND (reference sequence). Trimming removed 8 bases from V and 5 bases from J; junction bases left unmatched: 15. CDR3 size: 16 residues. The CDR3 loop reads CASRQTGLVIHNEQFF. The CDR3 DNA follows: TGTGCCAGTCGCCAAACCGGACTAGTCATCCACAATGAGCAGTTCTTC.

The J gene is TRBJ2-7, the V gene TRBV5-8, with D uncertain. Trimming cost V 2 bases and J 1 base, with 7 bases left between them. This CDR3 is 13 amino acids long. Germline CDR1 and CDR2: SGHTS and YDEGEE. CDR3 sequence (DNA): TGTGCCAGCAGCTTTGGGCAGTCCTACGAGCAGTACGTC. It yields the protein CASSFGQSYEQYV.

This chain connects TRBV24-1 to TRBJ2-1; D possibly corresponds to TRBD2 (7 bases). V lost 3 bases, J lost 6 bases, and 17 bases lay in between. The V gene's germline CDR1 is KGHDR and CDR2 SFDVKD. The CDR3 has 16 amino acids. The CDR3: CATSDELGGGGNEQFF. In nucleotides, the CDR3 is TGTGCCACCAGTGATGAGCTGGGGGGGGGCGGCAATGAGCAGTTCTTC.

The rearrangement uses TRBV5-8 and TRBJ2-2; maybe TRBD1 (6 bases). Germline lookup yields CDR1 SGHTS and CDR2 YDEGEE. Trimming removed 1 base from V and 6 bases from J, with 10 bases in between. CDR3 size: 14 residues. CDR3 residues: CASSLTGIAGELFF. DNA for the CDR3: TGTGCCAGCAGCTTGACAGGGATCGCCGGGGAGCTGTTTTTT.

The CDR3 loop reads CASSPHRDNYEQYV. The CDR3, as DNA: TGTGCCAGCAGCCCCCACCGGGACAACTACGAGCAGTACGTC. The chain combines TRBV28 with TRBJ2-7, with TRBD1 as a possible D gene (6 bases). V lost 6 bases and J 3 bases, leaving 15 bases between the germline ends. This CDR3 spans 14 amino acids. The germline V gene encodes CDR1 MDHEN and CDR2 SYDVKM.

This clone was recorded a few times. The chain is built from TRBV5-1 and TRBJ1-6, with D possibly matching TRBD1 (5 bases). Between the trimmed V and J ends, which lost 2 bases and 9 bases, there was a span of 12 bases. CDR3 length equals 14 residues. Germline V gene lookup returns CDR1 SGHRS and CDR2 YFSETQ. CDR3 in DNA: TGCGCCAGCAGCTTTTTTGTAGGGACTTCACCCCTCCACTTT. Residues: CASSFFVGTSPLHF.